These 30 T cell receptor beta chains originate from one sample sequenced in a study of OX40 agonist ivuxolimab in advanced cancers. Sequencing was performed with immunoSEQ multiplex PCR; in TCRdb, only in-frame clones are kept and a portion is missing. The table records over 35,000 clones, about 89% of them present only once. The sample here was CD4+ or CD8+ T cells sorted from blood, taken in a trial of the OX40 agonist ivuxolimab. The receptors were gathered from an adult with an advanced solid tumor such as melanoma, head and neck, liver or kidney cancer.

This clone came up a few times. V gene TRBV29-1 combines with J gene TRBJ1-1; 7 nucleotides align to TRBD1. The CDR3 spans 14 residues. The V gene's germline CDR1 is SQVTM and CDR2 ANQGSEA. After removal of 0 bases from V and 0 bases from J, the junction contained 1 base not matched to a gene. This chain's CDR3 is CSVEDGTVNTEAFF. The CDR3, as DNA: TGCAGCGTTGAAGACGGGACAGTGAACACTGAAGCTTTCTTT.

Only one count was recorded for this clone. V is TRBV10-1 and J is TRBJ2-7; D is possibly TRBD1 (5 bases). Trimming pared 5 bases from V and 4 bases from J, leaving 9 bases between. Per the germline V gene, CDR1 is WNHNN and CDR2 is SYGVQD (reference sequence). The CDR3 runs 12 residues. This CDR3 reads CASSSDRYEQYF. In nucleotides, the CDR3 is TGCGCCAGCAGTTCAGACAGATACGAGCAGTACTTC.

The CDR3 DNA reads as TGTGCCCACCAGAGTCTTAACAATGAGCAGTTCTTC. Encoded protein: CAHQSLNNEQFF. The V and J genes are TRBV30 and TRBJ2-1; D gene uncertain. In germline, CDR1 is GTSNPN, CDR2 SVGIG (reference sequence). This CDR3 has 12 amino acids. V lost 8 bases and J lost 5, with 13 bases in between.

J is TRBJ1-2 and V is TRBV7-8; TRBD1 matches 10 bases. The V segment lost 5 bases and the J segment 8 bases; nucleotides outside the gene matches: 8. Germline V gives CDR1 SGHVS, CDR2 FQNEAQ. This CDR3 comprises 14 residues. This chain's CDR3 is CASSILTGGWGYTF. The CDR3 DNA reads TGTGCCAGCAGCATCCTGACAGGGGGCTGGGGCTACACCTTC.

Only one count was recorded for this clone. The same CDR3 is also encoded by other DNA sequences in this sample. This chain links TRBV7-2 with TRBJ1-1, with 9 nucleotides matching TRBD1. Trimming removed 4 bases from V and 6 bases from J; junction bases left unmatched: 3. The germline CDR1 and CDR2 sequences are SGHTA and FQGNSA. The CDR3 has 13 residues. Here the CDR3 reads CASSSGQGPEAFF. The CDR3, as DNA: TGTGCCAGCAGCTCGGGACAGGGCCCTGAAGCTTTCTTT.

The genes are TRBV7-9 and TRBJ1-1; 8 positions match TRBD1. Germline values: CDR1 SEHNR, CDR2 FQNEAQ (reference sequence). The V and J ends lost 5 bases and 1 base, in that order; junction bases with no gene match: 6. This CDR3 is 15 amino acids long. Here the CDR3 reads CASSHGQGQNTEAFF. CDR3 coding DNA: TGTGCCAGCAGCCACGGACAGGGACAGAACACTGAAGCTTTCTTT.

This clone was seen a single time. The genes are TRBV29-1 and TRBJ2-7; D is perhaps TRBD2 (5 bases). Germline CDR1 and CDR2: SQVTM and ANQGSEA. The CDR3 extends over 14 amino acids. V was clipped by 2 bases and J by 0 bases, with 11 bases between them. The CDR3 reads CSVEIWGASYEQYF. The CDR3 nucleotides are TGCAGCGTTGAAATTTGGGGAGCCTCCTACGAGCAGTACTTC.

The chain joins TRBV5-1 to TRBJ1-2, with 9 bases that match TRBD1. Losses at the gene ends were 4 bases for V and 8 bases for J; bases not matched to a gene: 9. There are 14 residues in the CDR3. From germline, CDR1 is SGHRS and CDR2 YFSETQ. CDR3 sequence: CASSPETGGYGYTF. CDR3 bases: TGCGCCAGCAGCCCTGAGACAGGGGGATACGGCTACACCTTC.

The rearrangement joins TRBV29-1 to TRBJ2-1; 7 bases align to TRBD1. J was trimmed by 3 bases and V by 6 bases; bases with no gene match: 11. This CDR3 region has 15 residues. Germline V lookup: CDR1 SQVTM, CDR2 ANQGSEA. As DNA, the CDR3 is TGCAGCGTCCCCCCCGTCCAGGGGGTCTACAATGAGCAGTTCTTC. It specifies CSVPPVQGVYNEQFF.

The chain employs TRBV7-9 and TRBJ2-7; 11 bases line up with TRBD1. The V and J ends lost 4 bases and 7 bases, in that order; junction bases with no gene match: 12. Germline loops: CDR1 SEHNR, CDR2 FQNEAQ (reference sequence). The CDR3 extends over 16 amino acids. The CDR3 bases are TGTGCCAGCAGCTACCCCACGGACAGGGGGCGTGGTGAGCAGTACTTC. Amino acids: CASSYPTDRGRGEQYF.

The chain combines TRBV25-1 with TRBJ1-1, with D unclear. This CDR3 has 11 amino acids. Germline loops: CDR1 MGHDK, CDR2 SYGVNS. The germline V and J ends were trimmed by 6 bases and 0 bases, with 2 bases remaining between them. The CDR3 DNA reads TGTGCCAGCAGGGTGAACACTGAAGCTTTCTTT. Encoded protein: CASRVNTEAFF. Full variable domain (remainder filled in from reference TRBV25-1 and TRBJ1-1): EADIYQTPRYLVIGTGKKITLECSQTMGHDKMYWYQQDPGMELHLIHYSYGVNSTEKGDLSSESTVSRIRTEHFPLTLESARPSHTSQYLCASRVNTEAFFGQGTRLTVV.

CDR3 residues: CASSVGGGHSGANVLTF. In nucleotides, the CDR3 is TGCGCCAGCAGTGTAGGAGGGGGACACTCTGGGGCCAACGTCCTGACTTTC. The chain links TRBV10-2 to TRBJ2-6; the D gene could be TRBD1 or TRBD2 (6 bases each). The germline gives CDR1 WSHSY, CDR2 SAAADI. This CDR3 comprises 17 residues. Trimming removed 4 bases from V and 0 bases from J, with 13 bases in between.

The table lists this clone with a count of one. The chain uses TRBV29-1 and TRBJ1-1; D unclear. Trimming cost V 7 bases and J 4 bases, with 13 bases left between them. This CDR3 has 12 amino acids. Germline loops: CDR1 SQVTM, CDR2 ANQGSEA. In DNA, the CDR3 is TGCAGCGAACGGATGGGGAGCACTGAAGCTTTCTTT. It translates to CSERMGSTEAFF.

V is TRBV29-1 and J is TRBJ2-5, with TRBD2 matching over 9 bases. The ends lost 4 bases at V and 1 base at J; junction bases unmatched: 4. Germline loops: CDR1 SQVTM, CDR2 ANQGSEA. The CDR3 has 14 residues. This CDR3 reads CSVGAGGIQETQYF. Written as DNA, the CDR3 is TGCAGCGTTGGGGCGGGGGGGATCCAAGAGACCCAGTACTTC. The variable domain in full, completed from reference TRBV29-1 and TRBJ2-5, reads SAVISQKPSRDICQRGTSLTIQCQVDSQVTMMFWYRQQPGQSLTLIATANQGSEATYESGFVIDKFPISRPNLTFSTLTVSNMSPEDSSIYLCSVGAGGIQETQYFGPGTRLLVL.

The rearrangement uses TRBV6-1 and TRBJ1-5; D remains ambiguous. The CDR3 has 13 residues. Trimming stripped 6 bases from V and 7 bases from J, with 13 bases between. Germline-derived CDR1 and CDR2 are MNHNS and SASEGT. The CDR3 nucleotides are TGTGCCAGCAGCCTGGGTCCGCAGCAGCCCCAGCATTTT. Translating gives CASSLGPQQPQHF.

The rearrangement links TRBV7-2 to TRBJ2-5; 9 bases match TRBD1. Per the germline V gene, CDR1 is SGHTA and CDR2 is FQGNSA. V shed 5 bases, J shed 5 bases, and the junction held 9 bases outside the gene matches. CDR3 length: 15 residues. The CDR3 coding sequence is TGTGCCAGCAGCCACCGGGACAGGGAGTTGGAGACCCAGTACTTC. Its protein product is CASSHRDRELETQYF.

This chain's CDR3 is CSAETGGDSYEQYF. CDR3 DNA sequence: TGCAGCGCAGAGACAGGGGGGGACTCCTACGAGCAGTACTTC. This chain uses TRBV29-1 with TRBJ2-7; TRBD1 agrees at 9 bases. The germline CDR1 and CDR2 sequences are SQVTM and ANQGSEA. Losses at the gene ends were 7 bases for V and 0 bases for J; bases not matched to a gene: 7. This CDR3 spans 14 amino acids.

The rearrangement joins TRBV7-9 to TRBJ2-5, with D possibly being TRBD1 or TRBD2 (5 bases each). Trimming took off 2 bases at V and 1 base at J, with 8 bases between the two ends. From germline, CDR1 is SEHNR and CDR2 FQNEAQ (reference sequence). The CDR3 extends over 14 amino acids. The DNA for the CDR3 is TGTGCCAGCAGCTTATCGAGGGGCCAAGAGACCCAGTACTTC. This translates into CASSLSRGQETQYF. The full variable domain, rest sourced from reference TRBV7-9 and TRBJ2-5, is DTGVSQNPRHKITKRGQNVTFRCDPISEHNRLYWYRQTLGQGPEFLTYFQNEAQLEKSRLLSDRFSAERPKGSFSTLEIQRTEQGDSAMYLCASSLSRGQETQYFGPGTRLLVL.

The rearrangement joins TRBV5-6 to TRBJ2-7; 13 nucleotides match TRBD2. CDR3 size: 15 residues. Germline trimming cut 4 bases from V and 4 bases from J; bases unmatched to any gene: 5. Germline CDR1 reads SGHDT; CDR2 reads YYEEEE. CDR3 in DNA: TGTGCCAGCAGCCCACGGACTAGCGGGGGTTACGAGCAGTACTTC. Encoded protein: CASSPRTSGGYEQYF.

The gene calls are TRBV19 and TRBJ2-4; tentatively, D is TRBD2 (5 bases). Germline V gene sequence: CDR1 LNHDA, CDR2 SQIVND (reference sequence). V lost 5 bases, J lost 5 bases, and 13 bases lay in between. The CDR3 has 14 amino acids. DNA of the CDR3: TGTGCCAGTAGTCATCTGTCGAGGGAAAACATTCAGTACTTC. Translating it yields CASSHLSRENIQYF.

The rearrangement uses TRBV7-6 and TRBJ2-2, with D tentatively TRBD1 or TRBD2 (6 bases each). Trimming cost V 3 bases and J 7 bases, with 9 bases left between them. The CDR3 extends over 13 amino acids. Germline V CDR1 and CDR2: SGHVS, FNYEAQ. The CDR3 protein is CASSLGGFGELFF. CDR3 sequence (DNA): TGTGCCAGCAGCTTGGGGGGCTTCGGGGAGCTGTTTTTT.

The chain combines TRBV5-1 with TRBJ2-7; 11 positions match TRBD1. The CDR3 has 16 residues. V gave up 5 bases and J gave up 3 bases; unmatched junction bases: 10. CDR1 and CDR2 from the germline V gene are SGHRS and YFSETQ. CDR3 amino acids: CASSFPGQGVVYEQYF. In DNA, the CDR3 is TGCGCCAGCAGTTTTCCGGGACAGGGGGTGGTCTACGAGCAGTACTTC.

The rearrangement joins TRBV7-8 to TRBJ2-1; possibly TRBD2 for D (6 bases). The V end lost 11 bases, the J end lost 5 bases, and 16 bases lay between the germline ends. The CDR3 consists of 13 residues. Germline V lookup: CDR1 SGHVS, CDR2 FQNEAQ. For the CDR3, the DNA is TGTGCCCTTGAGGGGACTTCCAACAATGAGCAGTTCTTC. Amino acid sequence: CALEGTSNNEQFF.

The chain joins TRBV5-5 to TRBJ2-7, with a weak D call TRBD1 (6 bases). V lost 1 base, J lost 6 bases, and 17 bases lay in between. In germline, CDR1 is SGHKS, CDR2 YYEKEE (reference sequence). This CDR3 spans 15 amino acids. CDR3 region: CASSLTQGPIGEQYF. The DNA of the CDR3 is TGTGCCAGCAGCTTGACGCAGGGGCCTATAGGCGAGCAGTACTTC.

This clone appeared a single time. The chain joins TRBV7-9 to TRBJ1-2, with TRBD1 identical over 8 bases. With V trimmed by 1 base and J by 6 bases, 4 bases remained unmatched. The CDR3 length is 14 residues. CDR1 is SEHNR and CDR2 is FQNEAQ in the germline V gene (reference sequence). CDR3 in amino acids: CASSLGRGLDGYTF. The CDR3 DNA sequence: TGTGCCAGCAGCTTAGGCAGGGGGCTGGATGGCTACACCTTC.

This chain links TRBV7-6 with TRBJ2-3; D gene uncertain. Per the germline V gene, CDR1 is SGHVS and CDR2 is FNYEAQ. The CDR3 is 14 residues long. Trimming took 0 bases from V and 2 from J, leaving 6 bases between them. CDR3 in DNA: TGTGCCAGCAGCTTAGCGGCAGACACAGATACGCAGTATTTT. Translation gives CASSLAADTDTQYF.

On this clone itself: The junction does not match germline at one end; this may be a read error. This chain's CDR3 is CASSGPVDHATGAFF. CDR3 nucleotides: TGTGCCAGCAGCGGTCCCGTTGACCACGCAACTGGAGCTTTCTTT. The gene calls are TRBV9 and TRBJ1-1; D not certain. CDR3 length equals 15 residues. Germline assignment: CDR1 SGDLS and CDR2 YYNGEE.

The rearrangement links TRBV13 to TRBJ2-7, with D possibly matching TRBD1 (5 bases). Germline loops: CDR1 PRHDT, CDR2 FYEKMQ (reference sequence). The CDR3 length is 14 residues. V dropped 0 bases and J dropped 2 bases, with 8 bases sitting between them. The CDR3: CASSLGQGAYEQYF. The CDR3 DNA reads TGTGCCAGCAGCTTAGGGCAAGGGGCCTACGAGCAGTACTTC.

The CDR3 DNA is TGTGCCAGCAGTTCGGACGGTTACACTGAAGCTTTCTTT. Its translation is CASSSDGYTEAFF. This chain links TRBV6-5 with TRBJ1-1, with D hard to call. The CDR3 runs 13 residues. Germline V gene data show CDR1 as MNHEY and CDR2 as SVGAGI. V was trimmed by 4 bases and J by 3 bases, leaving 9 bases between them.

The chain combines TRBV4-1 with TRBJ1-5, with a weak D call TRBD1 (5 bases). The CDR3 totals 15 residues. Germline V lookup: CDR1 MGHRA, CDR2 YSYEKL. V was shortened by 1 base and J by 0 bases, with 7 bases between the two germline ends. CDR3 region: CASSQVDSSNQPQHF. The CDR3 DNA reads TGCGCCAGCAGCCAAGTCGACAGTAGCAATCAGCCCCAGCATTTT.